Following are 10 T cell receptor beta chains from one sample sequenced in a study of T cell changes during pregnancy in multiple sclerosis. Clones were sequenced by immunoSEQ multiplex PCR, and TCRdb holds only the in-frame ones, with some missing. The table shows some 71,000 clones, with about 91% occurring only once. The sequenced sample was CD4+ T cells from peripheral blood mononuclear cells, obtained in the third trimester of pregnancy. Receptors were obtained from a female donor in good health, enrolled as a control in a pregnancy study.

The sample holds a few counts of this clone. The chain carries TRBV12-5 and TRBJ1-1, with 7 bases that match TRBD1. The germline gives CDR1 LGHNT, CDR2 FRNRAP. This CDR3 spans 14 amino acids. With V trimmed by 6 bases and J by 1 base, 5 bases remained unmatched. As DNA, the CDR3 is TGTGCTAGTGGCCCGGGACAGACGAACACTGAAGCTTTCTTT. Protein product: CASGPGQTNTEAFF.

The rearrangement uses TRBV7-2 and TRBJ2-3; D perhaps matches TRBD1 (5 bases). CDR1 SGHTA and CDR2 FQGNSA come from the germline V gene. The CDR3 contains 15 residues. V lost 5 bases and J 5 bases, leaving 17 bases between the germline ends. The CDR3 loop is CASSLTPGRGDTQYF. Here the CDR3 DNA reads TGTGCCAGCAGCCTGACACCCGGAAGGGGAGATACGCAGTATTTT.

This clone was recorded a few times. The V gene is TRBV7-9, the J gene TRBJ1-6; D gene uncertain. This CDR3 has 15 amino acids. The germline gives CDR1 SEHNR, CDR2 FQNEAQ (reference sequence). V was cut by 5 bases and J by 10 bases, with 18 bases left in between. In DNA, the CDR3 is TGTGCCAGCAGCCTCGCTCGGGGTGCAGGCTCACCCCTCCACTTT. It codes for CASSLARGAGSPLHF.

V usage is TRBV5-1 and J usage is TRBJ1-1, with 9 positions matching TRBD1. This CDR3 is 14 amino acids long. CDR1 SGHRS and CDR2 YFSETQ come from the germline V gene. V shed 4 bases and J 1 base; nucleotides not matched to a gene: 2. The CDR3 region has the DNA TGCGCCAGCAGCACGGGACAGGGGAACACTGAAGCTTTCTTT. Amino acid sequence: CASSTGQGNTEAFF.

The CDR3 DNA is TGTGCCAGCCTCGACCTCCCCCAGGGGAACTATGGCTACACCTTC. Protein sequence: CASLDLPQGNYGYTF. The chain carries TRBV19 and TRBJ1-2; the D gene is possibly TRBD1 (6 bases). V dropped 9 bases and J dropped 2 bases, with 19 bases sitting between them. The CDR3 is 15 residues long. Germline V gives CDR1 LNHDA, CDR2 SQIVND (reference sequence).

This rearrangement joins TRBV10-3 to TRBJ2-7; TRBD1 matches 8 bases. CDR3 length: 16 amino acids. Trimming took 7 bases from V and 7 from J; bases not matched to a gene: 18. Germline assignment: CDR1 ENHRY and CDR2 SYGVKD. Written as DNA, the CDR3 is TGTGCCATCAATGTGGACAGGGACCCATCCAGTGGGGAGCAGTACTTC. Protein product: CAINVDRDPSSGEQYF.

The V call is TRBV7-9, the J call TRBJ2-3, with 10 bases fitting TRBD2. The CDR3 is 16 residues long. V shed 1 base and J 1 base; nucleotides not matched to a gene: 2. Germline V CDR1 and CDR2: SEHNR, FQNEAQ (reference sequence). CDR3 residues: CASSLVAGGGTDTQYF. The CDR3 nucleotides read TGTGCCAGCAGCTTAGTAGCGGGGGGCGGCACAGATACGCAGTATTTT.

The J gene is TRBJ2-2, the V gene TRBV2, with D possibly matching TRBD2 (6 bases). The ends were cut back, 3 bases at V and 2 bases at J, with 10 bases in the middle. There are 15 residues in the CDR3. In germline, CDR1 is SNHLY, CDR2 FYNNEI. The CDR3 DNA is TGTGCCAGCAGTGAGGGGGACTCCAACACCGGGGAGCTGTTTTTT. Translating it yields CASSEGDSNTGELFF.

The chain employs TRBV2 and TRBJ1-2, with D possibly matching TRBD1 (5 bases). Germline V CDR1 and CDR2: SNHLY, FYNNEI. The V and J ends lost 4 bases and 5 bases respectively, with 14 bases between them. The CDR3 length is 14 residues. The CDR3: CASSALVEGYGYTF. The CDR3 DNA is TGTGCCAGCAGTGCCCTGGTGGAGGGGTATGGCTACACCTTC.

The rearrangement links TRBV7-2 to TRBJ2-6, with 8 bases that match TRBD1. V shed 5 bases, J shed 2 bases, and the junction held 2 bases outside the gene matches. The CDR3 is 15 amino acids. CDR1 is SGHTA and CDR2 is FQGNSA in the germline V gene. The DNA for the CDR3 is TGTGCCAGCAGCAAACAGGGGGCTGGGGCCAACGTCCTGACTTTC. As protein: CASSKQGAGANVLTF. Together with reference TRBV7-2 and TRBJ2-6, the CDR3 gives the full variable domain: GAGVSQSPSNKVTEKGKDVELRCDPISGHTALYWYRQSLGQGLEFLIYFQGNSAPDKSGLPSDRFSAERTGGSVSTLTIQRTQQEDSAVYLCASSKQGAGANVLTFGAGSRLTVL.